The rows below give T cell receptor beta chains drawn from one sample of a study of T cells after yellow fever vaccination. TCRdb processed the 5' RACE reads anew with MiXCR; each CDR3 protein has one entry. The table lists about 74,000 distinct CDR3 sequences, roughly 6.9% of them singletons. The input for sequencing was CD8+ T cells sorted from PBMCs, taken 5 to 6 days after the first yellow fever vaccination. These receptor sequences come from a man between 18 and 29 years old who received the YFV17D yellow fever vaccine. Both conserved end residues are part of each CDR3. A D gene is named only where the DNA matches it firmly. Only part of the rows carry a size: once, few, many, or a class if the clone is expanded.

>few|TRBV27|TRBJ2-6|.
TGTGCCAGCAGTTCACCACAGGTTGGTGGGGCCAACGTCCTGACTTTC
CASSSPQVGGANVLTF
>few|TRBV5-1|TRBJ1-5|.
TGCGCCAGCAGCCCTGACTTCGGCAATCAGCCCCAGCATTTT
CASSPDFGNQPQHF
>many|TRBV7-9|TRBJ1-2|.
TGTGCCAGCAGCTTAGTTACGGCACGCTACACCTTC
CASSLVTARYTF
>few|TRBV20-1|TRBJ1-6|TRBD1
TGCAGTGCTAGAGGCGGGACAGGGCTTTCACCCCTCCACTTT
CSARGGTGLSPLHF
>few|TRBV7-9|TRBJ1-2|TRBD1
TGTGCCAGCAGCTCGCCGGGACAGAATGGCTACACCTTC
CASSSPGQNGYTF
>few|TRBV4-1|TRBJ2-5|TRBD2
TGCGCCAGCAGCCAAGTCGCGGGGGGGGAGACCCAGTACTTC
CASSQVAGGETQYF
>.|TRBV18|TRBJ2-1|TRBD1
TGTGCCAGCTCACCACCGGACAGGGTAGCAATCAATGAGCAGTTCTTC
CASSPPDRVAINEQFF
>many|TRBV30|TRBJ1-1|.
TGTGCCTGGGATGAGGGTCGGACTGAAGCTTTCTTT
CAWDEGRTEAFF
>many|TRBV29-1|TRBJ2-7|.
TGCAGCGTCCTACTCTCGGAAGCCTACGAGCAGTACTTC
CSVLLSEAYEQYF
>few|TRBV12-3/TRBV12-4|TRBJ2-5|.
TGTGCCAGCACCTGGGGGGAAGAGACCCAGTACTTC
CASTWGEETQYF
>many|TRBV11-3|TRBJ2-7|.
TGTGCCAGCAGCTTCGGGGTCGGGGAGCAGTACTTC
CASSFGVGEQYF
>many|TRBV5-1|TRBJ2-1|.
TGCGCCAGCAGCTACAAAAACAATGAGCAGTTCTTC
CASSYKNNEQFF
>few|TRBV6-2/TRBV6-3|TRBJ2-1|TRBD2
TGTGCCAGCAGCCTACTGGGACTAGCGCGTTACAATGAGCAGTTCTTC
CASSLLGLARYNEQFF
>.|TRBV29-1|TRBJ2-3|.
TGCAGCGTTGTCCCTTTGGCGCAGCTCACAGATACGCAGTATTTT
CSVVPLAQLTDTQYF
>few|TRBV7-9|TRBJ2-1|TRBD2
TGTGCCAGCAGCCGCCGGGGCGGGGGATTCTACAATGAGCAGTTCTTC
CASSRRGGGFYNEQFF
>many|TRBV27|TRBJ1-2|TRBD1
TGTGCCAGCAGTTTACCGGCCGGACAGGACCCCTTC
CASSLPAGQDPF
>few|TRBV2|TRBJ2-2|.
TGTGCCAGCAGTGAAGGGCTATCGCGGTCCACCGGGGAGCTGTTTTTT
CASSEGLSRSTGELFF
>many|TRBV4-3|TRBJ2-5|TRBD1
TGCGCCAGCAGCCAGGACAGGAGCTTCGGAGAGACCCAGTACTTC
CASSQDRSFGETQYF
>many|TRBV3-1|TRBJ1-3|.
TGTGCCAGCAGCCAGACAGGACTTATCTCTGGAAACACCATATATTTT
CASSQTGLISGNTIYF
>.|TRBV5-4|TRBJ1-6|.
TGTGCCAGCAGCTTGGAGGTAATAGGATCACCCCTCCACTTT
CASSLEVIGSPLHF
>many|TRBV12-3/TRBV12-4|TRBJ2-1|TRBD2
TGTGCCAGCAGTTTCAATTGGGGGGGGGACTCGGCGGGCCATGAGCAGTTCTTC
CASSFNWGGDSAGHEQFF
>.|TRBV12-5|TRBJ1-2|.
TGTGCTAGTGGTACGGGACTGATCTATGGCTACACCTTC
CASGTGLIYGYTF
>few|TRBV28|TRBJ2-1|TRBD1
TGTGCCAGCAGGCGGGGACAGGGGGCACTATGGAATGAGCAGTTCTTC
CASRRGQGALWNEQFF
>many|TRBV12-3/TRBV12-4|TRBJ2-1|.
TGTGCCAGCAGTTTAGCGCTAAGGAGGGGTGAGCAGTTCTTC
CASSLALRRGEQFF
>many|TRBV4-1|TRBJ2-3|TRBD2
TGCGCCAGCAGCCTTCCCACTAGCGGGCCGCGTGGCACAGATACGCAGTATTTT
CASSLPTSGPRGTDTQYF
>many|TRBV7-9|TRBJ2-1|.
TGTGCCAGCAGCTTTTGGCGAGATAGCGGATCTTTTATTGAGCAGTTCTTC
CASSFWRDSGSFIEQFF
>.|TRBV4-1|TRBJ1-1|.
TGCGCCAGCAGCCAAGATTGGGGAGTCACTGAAGCTTTCTTT
CASSQDWGVTEAFF
>.|TRBV9|TRBJ2-5|TRBD1
TGTGCCAGCAGCGTAGGTGGGACAGGGCGGGAGACCCAGTACTTC
CASSVGGTGRETQYF
>once|TRBV5-4|TRBJ1-1|TRBD1
TGTGCCAGCAGCCGCACAGGGGGAACGCCTGAAGCTTTCTTT
CASSRTGGTPEAFF
>many|TRBV7-7|TRBJ2-5|.
TGTGCTAGCAGCTCAACGGCTACCAGGATGGAGACCCAGTACTTC
CASSSTATRMETQYF
>few|TRBV6-5|TRBJ1-6|.
TGTGCCAGCAGTTACTCGAACGGGTATGCACCCCTCCACTTT
CASSYSNGYAPLHF
>.|TRBV12-3/TRBV12-4|TRBJ2-3|TRBD1
TGTGCCAGCAGTTTAGTAACAGGGGGCCTTTCAGATACGCAGTATTTT
CASSLVTGGLSDTQYF
>many|TRBV6-5|TRBJ2-3|TRBD2
TGTGCCAGCAGAGGTTGGGGAGCGGGAGGCCGCACAGATACGCAGTATTTT
CASRGWGAGGRTDTQYF
>few|TRBV5-5|TRBJ2-7|.
TGTGCCAGCTCCCCCCTGGGGTCAGAGATCTACGATAAGCAGTACTTC
CASSPLGSEIYDKQYF
>few|TRBV7-9|TRBJ1-6|TRBD1
TGTGCCAGCAGCCAGGGACAGCGCAATTCACCCCTCCACTTT
CASSQGQRNSPLHF
>.|TRBV12-3/TRBV12-4|TRBJ2-5|.
TGTGCCAGCAGTTTAGCAGGAGAAGAAGAGACCCAGTACTTC
CASSLAGEEETQYF
>many|TRBV5-1|TRBJ2-3|TRBD2
TGCGCCAGCAGCCCAGGACTAGCGAGCACAGATACGCAGTATTTT
CASSPGLASTDTQYF
>.|TRBV2|TRBJ1-1|.
TGTGCCAGCAGTGAATGGGTTGACAGTACTAACACTGAAGCTTTCTTT
CASSEWVDSTNTEAFF
>.|TRBV6-2/TRBV6-3|TRBJ1-1|.
TGTGCCAGCACGTACGGGTTTGAAGCTTTCTTT
CASTYGFEAFF
>few|TRBV7-9|TRBJ1-2|.
TGTGCCAGCAACGTACAGGGCCAAAGTGGCTACACCTTC
CASNVQGQSGYTF
>many|TRBV5-4|TRBJ2-5|.
TGTGCCAGCAGCTTGGAATGGGACGAAGAGACCCAGTACTTC
CASSLEWDEETQYF
>few|TRBV7-6|TRBJ2-1|.
TGTGCCAGCAGCTTATCACTTCAGAGCTCCTACAATGAGCAGTTCTTC
CASSLSLQSSYNEQFF
>.|TRBV7-9|TRBJ2-3|.
TGTGCCAGCGGGGCTTCTCCGATTTATACGCAGTATTTT
CASGASPIYTQYF
>.|TRBV6-2/TRBV6-3|TRBJ2-6|.
TGTGCCAGCAGGGAGCAGGGCTCTGGGGCCAACGTCCTGACTTTC
CASREQGSGANVLTF
>few|TRBV6-1|TRBJ1-2|TRBD1
TGTGCCAGCAGTGGCGGGACAGGGAGCGGCTACACCTTC
CASSGGTGSGYTF
>.|TRBV20-1|TRBJ2-1|.
TGCAGTGCTAGAGGAGACCGGCTCTTGGATGAGCAGTTCTTC
CSARGDRLLDEQFF
>many|TRBV7-9|TRBJ1-2|.
TGTGCCAGCAGCCCAACCCTTCCCGGGCCACAAGCCGGGGGCTACACCTTC
CASSPTLPGPQAGGYTF
>many|TRBV5-1|TRBJ2-7|TRBD2
TGCGCCAGCAGCCTGGGACTAGCGGGGGCTTTCTACGAGCAGTACTTC
CASSLGLAGAFYEQYF
>many|TRBV4-3|TRBJ1-1|TRBD1
TGCGCCAGCAGCCCCGGACAGGGCACTGAAGCTTTCTTT
CASSPGQGTEAFF
>few|TRBV9|TRBJ2-1|.
TGTGCCAGCAGCCCCACCGTTTGGGAGGGGGCCTACAATGAGCAGTTCTTC
CASSPTVWEGAYNEQFF
>.|TRBV5-1|TRBJ2-1|TRBD1
TGCGCCAGCAGCTTGATGGACAGGGGGTTCGGTGAGCAGTTCTTC
CASSLMDRGFGEQFF
>many|TRBV6-4|TRBJ2-1|TRBD2
TGTGCCAGCAGTGACTCGCAGCGGGGGACTTCTAATGAGCAGTTCTTC
CASSDSQRGTSNEQFF
>many|TRBV7-9|TRBJ2-2|TRBD1
TGTGCCAGCAGCTCGACAGGGGGCGCGAACACCGGGGAGCTGTTTTTT
CASSSTGGANTGELFF
>few|TRBV20-1|TRBJ2-7|TRBD1
TGCAGTGCTAGAGTGGACAGGGTCCCCTACGAGCAGTACTTC
CSARVDRVPYEQYF
>.|TRBV6-2/TRBV6-3|TRBJ2-1|.
TGTGCCAGCCGTGATTATAGTTCCTACAATGAGCAGTTCTTC
CASRDYSSYNEQFF
>many|TRBV5-1|TRBJ2-1|.
TGCGCCAGCAGGACCCAGGGGGGCAATGAGCAGTTCTTC
CASRTQGGNEQFF
>.|TRBV6-2/TRBV6-3|TRBJ2-1|.
TGTGCCAGCAGCCCCCGGACCCATGTCTCCTACAATGAGCAGTTCTTC
CASSPRTHVSYNEQFF